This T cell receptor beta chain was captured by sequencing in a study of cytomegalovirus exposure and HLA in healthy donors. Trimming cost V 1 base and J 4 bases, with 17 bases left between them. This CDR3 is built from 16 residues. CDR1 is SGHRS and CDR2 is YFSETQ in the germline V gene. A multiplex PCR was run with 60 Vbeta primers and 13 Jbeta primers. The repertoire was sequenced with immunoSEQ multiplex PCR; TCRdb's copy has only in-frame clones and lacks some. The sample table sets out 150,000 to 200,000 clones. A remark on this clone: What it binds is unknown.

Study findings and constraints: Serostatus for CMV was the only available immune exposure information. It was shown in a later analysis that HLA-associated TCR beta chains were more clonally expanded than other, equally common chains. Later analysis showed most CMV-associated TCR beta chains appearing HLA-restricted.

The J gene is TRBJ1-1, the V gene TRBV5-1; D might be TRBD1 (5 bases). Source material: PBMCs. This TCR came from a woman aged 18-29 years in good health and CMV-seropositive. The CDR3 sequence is CASSLSVPGGGTEAFF. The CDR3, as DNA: TGCGCCAGCAGCTTGTCGGTGCCGGGGGGAGGCACTGAAGCTTTCTTT. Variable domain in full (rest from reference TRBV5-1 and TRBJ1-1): KAGVTQTPRYLIKTRGQQVTLSCSPISGHRSVSWYQQTPGQGLQFLFEYFSETQRNKGNFPGRFSGRQFSNSRSEMNVSTLELGDSALYLCASSLSVPGGGTEAFFGQGTRLTVV.